These 11 T cell receptor beta chains were all obtained from the same sample, sequenced in a study of blood T cell repertoires in COVID-19 (dated by TCRdb to the early 2020s). The library relied on the immunoSEQ multiplex PCR assay. The table comes from immuneACCESS by way of TCRdb, which keeps in-frame sequences with V and J called. Part of the clones is missing from these tables; in studies checked, under half for an unresolved V gene and the rest for unknown reasons. This sample has some 200,000 clones in its table, and about 88% of those were observed once. In total, the top ten clones hold about 3% of the sample. The specimen was peripheral blood. The source is a middle-aged man with active or convalescent COVID-19.

This chain links TRBV4-3 with TRBJ1-1; D may be TRBD1 (5 bases). Germline values: CDR1 LGHNA, CDR2 YSLEER. The CDR3 runs 18 residues. Trimming took 0 bases from V and 6 from J, leaving 23 bases between them. CDR3 residues: CASSQDLYFRDAYPEAFF. The CDR3 DNA reads as TGCGCCAGCAGCCAAGATCTGTATTTCAGGGATGCCTACCCTGAAGCTTTCTTT.

This clone was seen a few times. The chain joins TRBV4-2 to TRBJ2-5; TRBD2 matches 13 bases. Germline trimming cut 0 bases from V and 5 bases from J; bases unmatched to any gene: 9. CDR1 is LGHNA, CDR2 YNFKEQ, per germline. CDR3 size: 18 residues. The CDR3 protein is CASSQDIMTSGGLETQYF. CDR3 bases: TGTGCCAGCAGCCAAGATATTATGACTAGCGGGGGGCTGGAGACCCAGTACTTC.

This chain joins TRBV19 and TRBJ1-2; 7 nucleotides align to TRBD1. V lost 6 bases and J lost 3; bases outside the gene matches: 7. The CDR3 consists of 14 residues. Germline V CDR1 and CDR2: LNHDA, SQIVND (reference sequence). CDR3 nucleotide sequence: TGTGCCAGTAGACTTGGACAGGACGACTATGGCTACACCTTC. Protein: CASRLGQDDYGYTF.

This sequence joins TRBV2 and TRBJ1-4, with unresolved D. The CDR3 extends over 12 amino acids. V lost 8 bases, J lost 12 bases, and 16 bases lay in between. Germline V gene sequence: CDR1 SNHLY, CDR2 FYNNEI. As DNA, the CDR3 is TGTGCCAGCGGACGGGAAATGAAGGAACTGTTTTTT. Its translation is CASGREMKELFF.

This rearrangement joins TRBV30 to TRBJ1-6, with TRBD1 as a possible D gene (5 bases). Deletions cut 3 bases from V and 0 bases from J, with 9 bases between. CDR3 length: 15 residues. Germline CDR1 is GTSNPN and CDR2 is SVGIG (reference sequence). Written as DNA, the CDR3 is TGTGCCTGGAGCCGACAGAGCTCCTATAATTCACCCCTCCACTTT. It encodes CAWSRQSSYNSPLHF.

The chain carries TRBV5-1 and TRBJ1-2; D perhaps matches TRBD1 (5 bases). The germline gives CDR1 SGHRS, CDR2 YFSETQ. V lost 4 bases and J lost 11, with 18 bases in between. This CDR3 comprises 13 residues. CDR3 coding DNA: TGCGCCAGCAGCCCCGGGGGGACCCTTGCTTACACCTTC. Protein sequence: CASSPGGTLAYTF.

The chain carries TRBV7-6 and TRBJ2-5; D might be TRBD1 (5 bases). CDR3 length: 13 residues. The V and J ends lost 5 bases and 0 bases respectively, with 7 bases between them. Germline assignment: CDR1 SGHVS and CDR2 FNYEAQ. As DNA, the CDR3 is TGTGCCAGCAGCCAAGGGGACCAAGAGACCCAGTACTTC. Amino acids: CASSQGDQETQYF.

The rearrangement links TRBV12-3 or TRBV12-4 to TRBJ2-2; weak D call: TRBD1 (5 bases). The CDR3 is 13 amino acids. Trimming pared 7 bases from V and 4 bases from J, leaving 10 bases between. The CDR3 is CASNWGSTGELFF. The CDR3 DNA is TGTGCCAGCAATTGGGGCAGCACCGGGGAGCTGTTTTTT.

V and J are TRBV3-1 (or the pseudogene TRBV3-2) and TRBJ2-1; D remains ambiguous. V lost 1 base and J 9 bases, leaving 10 bases between the germline ends. Germline V gene sequence: CDR1 LGHDT, CDR2 YNNKEL (reference sequence). The CDR3 sequence is 13 residues long. CDR3 in DNA: TGTGCCAGCAGCCAAGCGGAGATGGCTGAGCAGTTCTTC. It translates to CASSQAEMAEQFF.

The CDR3 region is CAWSGGQGSSGANVLTF. In nucleotides, the CDR3 is TGTGCCTGGAGTGGAGGACAGGGGAGCTCTGGGGCCAACGTCCTGACTTTC. The J gene is TRBJ2-6, the V gene TRBV30; the match to TRBD1 covers 9 bases. Germline lookup yields CDR1 GTSNPN and CDR2 SVGIG (reference sequence). After removal of 1 base from V and 0 bases from J, the junction contained 4 bases not matched to a gene. There are 17 residues in the CDR3.

The rearrangement uses TRBV5-1 and TRBJ2-2; D may be TRBD2 (5 bases). CDR3 length: 14 amino acids. Germline CDR1 reads SGHRS; CDR2 reads YFSETQ. The ends were cut back, 4 bases at V and 1 base at J, with 8 bases in the middle. CDR3: CASSPDLNTGELFF. The DNA of the CDR3 is TGCGCCAGCAGCCCGGACTTGAACACCGGGGAGCTGTTTTTT.